These 7 T cell receptor beta chains were all obtained from the same sample, sequenced in a study of CD8 T cells in ankylosing spondylitis. One entry per CDR3 protein results from TCRdb running MiXCR on the 5' RACE reads. Found here are hundreds of thousands of distinct CDR3 sequences, roughly 20% of them singletons; the top ten hold roughly 3.6%. Material for sequencing was blood, either unsorted or a sorted T cell fraction (not recorded which). These receptors came from a female donor with ankylosing spondylitis or in good health (not recorded which).

The rearrangement joins TRBV12-3 or TRBV12-4 to TRBJ1-2, with unresolved D. The CDR3 covers 12 residues. V lost 7 bases and J lost 5, with 11 bases in between. CDR3 protein: CASTKEGYGYTF. CDR3 sequence (DNA): TGTGCCAGCACCAAAGAGGGATATGGCTACACCTTC.

The V gene is TRBV15, the J gene TRBJ2-7; the D call may be TRBD1 or TRBD2 (5 bases each). Germline V CDR1 and CDR2: LNHNV, YYDKDF (reference sequence). V gave up 5 bases and J gave up 8 bases, with 19 bases separating them. The CDR3 length is 14 residues. CDR3 residues: CATSWGEGPLQQYF. The DNA of the CDR3 is TGTGCCACCAGCTGGGGAGAGGGACCTCTCCAGCAGTACTTC.

The chain couples TRBV24-1 to TRBJ2-3, with D perhaps given as TRBD1 or TRBD2 (5 bases each). The V and J ends lost 0 bases and 2 bases respectively, with 11 bases between them. The CDR3 runs to 16 residues. The germline gives CDR1 KGHDR, CDR2 SFDVKD. The CDR3, as DNA: TGTGCCACCAGTGATTTGCAGATGGGGGACACAGATACGCAGTATTTT. Its protein is CATSDLQMGDTDTQYF.

This clonotype showed up many times. This chain uses TRBV12-3 or TRBV12-4 with TRBJ2-7, with TRBD2 identical over 9 bases. V lost 1 base, J lost 2 bases, and 3 bases stayed unmatched. The CDR3 is 15 amino acids. Written as DNA, the CDR3 is TGTGCCAGCAGTTTAGTACTAGCGGGTCCCTACGAGCAGTACTTC. Residues: CASSLVLAGPYEQYF.

Only a few counts were recorded for this clonotype. The J gene is TRBJ2-3, the V gene TRBV20-1; 13 bases align to TRBD2. CDR1 and CDR2 (germline): DFQATT, SNEGSKA (reference sequence). The trim removed 6 bases at V and 3 bases at J, leaving 6 bases unmatched. CDR3 size: 15 residues. The CDR3 sequence: CSATLAGGPTDTQYF. The CDR3, as DNA: TGCAGTGCAACACTAGCGGGAGGGCCAACAGATACGCAGTATTTT.

V is TRBV5-1 and J is TRBJ2-1; D gene ambiguous. Trimming removed 0 bases at V and 9 bases at J, with 10 bases between. The length of the CDR3 is 13 residues. Germline CDR1 reads SGHRS; CDR2 reads YFSETQ. CDR3 sequence: CASSLDSVSEQFF. Here the CDR3 DNA reads TGCGCCAGCAGCTTGGACAGCGTATCTGAGCAGTTCTTC.

The J gene is TRBJ2-2, the V gene TRBV24-1, with TRBD1 as a possible D gene (6 bases). Germline CDR1 is KGHDR and CDR2 is SFDVKD. This CDR3 contains 15 residues. V lost 5 bases and J 2 bases, leaving 11 bases between the germline ends. In DNA form, the CDR3 reads TGTGCCACCAGTGCAGGGGCCCTCAACACCGGGGAGCTGTTTTTT. Its translation is CATSAGALNTGELFF.